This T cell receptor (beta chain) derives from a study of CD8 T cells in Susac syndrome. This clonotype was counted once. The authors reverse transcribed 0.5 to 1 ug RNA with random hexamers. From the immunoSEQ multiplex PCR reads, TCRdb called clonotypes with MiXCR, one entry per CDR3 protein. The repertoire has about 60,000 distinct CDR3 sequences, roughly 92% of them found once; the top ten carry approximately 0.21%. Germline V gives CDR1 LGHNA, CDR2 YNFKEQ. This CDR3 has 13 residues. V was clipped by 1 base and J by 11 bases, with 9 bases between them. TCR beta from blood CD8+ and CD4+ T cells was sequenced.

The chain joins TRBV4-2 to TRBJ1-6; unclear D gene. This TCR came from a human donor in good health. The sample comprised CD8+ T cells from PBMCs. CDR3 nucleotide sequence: TGTGCCAGCAGCCAAGGCACTGGGGCACCCCTCCACTTT. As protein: CASSQGTGAPLHF.